This TCR beta chain was recorded in a study of OX40 agonist ivuxolimab in advanced cancers. Notes on the research overall: Ivuxolimab was an agonistic, fully human IgG2 monoclonal antibody directed against OX40 (CD134), a costimulatory receptor. The point of sequencing TCRbeta in the periphery was to test whether ivuxolimab changed TCR sequence diversity and drove clonal T-cell expansion. The monotherapy dose-escalation portion (N ≈ 56 patients) of the phase I ivuxolimab trial is reported in the paper. In the dose-escalation cohort, 75% to 85% of patients were male, and the mean age was roughly 60 years with a range of 23 to 79. Three dose-escalation patients achieved partial responses, one with hepatocellular carcinoma and two with cutaneous melanoma. Prior anti-PD-1, anti-PD-L1 or anti-CTLA-4 therapy was permitted, and less than 45% of dose-escalation patients had received checkpoint inhibitors. Intravenous ivuxolimab was administered to patients every 2 weeks at six dose levels: 0.01, 0.1, 0.3, 1.5, 3 and 10 mg/kg. Among the 52 dose-escalation patients, approximately 20 had hepatocellular carcinoma, 15 melanoma, 9 renal cell carcinoma and 9 head and neck cancer. Study-wide conclusions, independent of this receptor: Low levels of normalized T-cell clonal expansion were also seen in some patients who did not respond. In the 0.1-3.0 mg/kg groups, partial responders were among the patients with the lowest normalized peripheral clonal expansion, particularly in CD8+ T cells. Which antigens the clonally expanded peripheral T cells were specific for was not determined. On average, CD8+ T cells showed more expanded clones than CD4+ T cells after ivuxolimab. At doses of 0.1 to 3.0 mg/kg, clonal expansion of both CD4+ and CD8+ blood T cells was observed from baseline to week 6.

The trial excluded patients who had a history of autoimmune disease or were on systemic immunosuppression. Peripheral blood for TCR sequencing was collected from all dose cohorts at baseline, on cycle 4 day 1, and on cycle 7 day 1. Samples came from an open-label, multicenter, first-in-human phase I dose-escalation trial of ivuxolimab. Adults with locally advanced or metastatic melanoma, renal cell, hepatocellular, or head and neck squamous cell carcinoma were enrolled in the trial. Before TCR sequencing, CD4+ T cells and CD8+ T cells were sorted from peripheral blood as separate populations. Comments on this clone: The clone's antigen remains unknown. Base qualities were left out, and no much larger clone turns up one base away.

Genomic DNA was extracted from sorted cells for sequencing of the TCRbeta CDR3 region. The immunoSEQ Assay was used to sequence the TCRbeta CDR3 regions. Entries here come from immuneACCESS through TCRdb and include only in-frame sequences with V and J called. Some clones fail to appear in such tables; in the studies checked, an unresolved V gene covers under half of the shortfall, and the cause of the remainder is unknown. The sample has roughly 70,000 clones on record, over 80% of them singletons. The ten largest make up about 5.9% of the sample. The CDR1 and CDR2 encoded by the germline V gene (reference sequence) are GTSNPN and SVGIG. Its CDR3 holds 11 amino acids, cysteine through phenylalanine. Only the CDR3 portion is preserved as DNA: 33 bases, with reading frame beginning at the first base. The V end loses 1 base and the J end loses 4 bases, and a stretch of 3 bases separates them.

This sequence was found in an adult with an advanced solid tumor such as melanoma, head and neck, liver or kidney cancer. The starting material was CD4+ or CD8+ T cells sorted from blood, obtained in a trial of the OX40 agonist ivuxolimab. The V and J segments used are TRBV30 and TRBJ2-3, with no confidently assigned D gene. The CDR3 region reads CAWSGSDTQYF. The bases are TGTGCCTGGAGTGGGTCAGATACGCAGTATTTT.